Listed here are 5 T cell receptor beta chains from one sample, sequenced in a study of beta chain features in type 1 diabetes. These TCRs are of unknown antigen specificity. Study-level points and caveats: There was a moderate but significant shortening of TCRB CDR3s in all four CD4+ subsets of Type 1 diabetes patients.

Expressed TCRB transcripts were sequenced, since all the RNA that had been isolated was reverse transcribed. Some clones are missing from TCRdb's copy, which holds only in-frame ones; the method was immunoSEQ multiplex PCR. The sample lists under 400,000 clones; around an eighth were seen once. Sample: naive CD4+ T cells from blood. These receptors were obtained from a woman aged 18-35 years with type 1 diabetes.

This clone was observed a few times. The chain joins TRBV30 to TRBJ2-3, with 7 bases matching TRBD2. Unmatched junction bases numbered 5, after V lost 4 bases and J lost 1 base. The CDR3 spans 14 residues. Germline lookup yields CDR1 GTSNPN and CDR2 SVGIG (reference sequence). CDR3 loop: CAWKEAGGTDTQYF. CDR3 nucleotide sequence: TGTGCCTGGAAAGAGGCGGGGGGCACAGATACGCAGTATTTT.

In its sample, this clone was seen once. The CDR3 bases are TGTGCCAGCTCAACAACTTCGGGGGTTAGCTCTGGAAACACCATATATTTT. Its protein is CASSTTSGVSSGNTIYF. This chain links TRBV18 with TRBJ1-3, with a possible D match to TRBD1 (5 bases). CDR3 length: 17 residues. The germline V gene encodes CDR1 KGHSH and CDR2 LQKENI. V was shortened by 5 bases and J by 0 bases, with 17 bases between the two germline ends.

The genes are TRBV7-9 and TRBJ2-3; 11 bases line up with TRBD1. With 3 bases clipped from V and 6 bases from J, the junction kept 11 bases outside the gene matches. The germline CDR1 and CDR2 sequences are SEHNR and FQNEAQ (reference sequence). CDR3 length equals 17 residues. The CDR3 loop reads CASSFGRTGGVVDTQYF. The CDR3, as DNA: TGTGCCAGCAGCTTTGGGCGGACAGGGGGCGTGGTGGATACGCAGTATTTT.

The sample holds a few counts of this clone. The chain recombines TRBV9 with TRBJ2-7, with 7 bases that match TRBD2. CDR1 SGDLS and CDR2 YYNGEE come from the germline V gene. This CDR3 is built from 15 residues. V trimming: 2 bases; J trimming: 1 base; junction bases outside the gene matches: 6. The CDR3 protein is CASSVSAGKSYEQYF. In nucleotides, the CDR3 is TGTGCCAGCAGCGTCTCAGCGGGGAAGTCCTACGAGCAGTACTTC.

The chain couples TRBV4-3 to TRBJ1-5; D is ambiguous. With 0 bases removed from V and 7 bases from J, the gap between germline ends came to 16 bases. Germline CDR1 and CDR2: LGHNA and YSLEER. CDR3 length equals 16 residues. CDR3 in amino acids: CASSQDLRQFGQPQHF. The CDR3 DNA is TGCGCCAGCAGCCAAGATTTACGTCAATTCGGGCAGCCCCAGCATTTT.